This T cell receptor (beta chain) appears in the sequencing data of a study of vaccination and CD4 T cells after COVID-19. Treatment reported: roughly 11-day PBMC culture with coronavirus spike peptide pools or control peptides (ViraFEST assay). V was shortened by 5 bases and J by 15 bases, with 17 bases between the two germline ends. Germline V CDR1 and CDR2: SGHTA, FQGNSA. This CDR3 region has 12 residues. Turning to this clonotype: What it binds is unknown.

The Oncomine TCR Beta short-read assay sequenced DNA from cultured CD4+ T cells. TCRdb processed the PCR reads anew with MiXCR; each CDR3 protein has one entry. Of around 15,000 distinct CDR3 sequences in the sample, around 80% were seen once. This sequence was found in a human donor who had recovered from COVID-19. Sequencing was performed on CD4+ T cells from blood, cultured in vitro. The rearrangement uses TRBV7-2 and TRBJ2-1; perhaps TRBD1 as D (6 bases). The CDR3 protein is CASSLTGREVFF. The CDR3 nucleotides read TGTGCCAGCAGCCTCACAGGGCGTGAGGTGTTCTTC.